This T cell receptor (beta chain) was observed in a study of cytomegalovirus exposure and HLA in healthy donors (dated by TCRdb to 2015 to 2018). About the study as a whole: An earlier analysis of roughly 610 of the donors reported 250 to 300 Gb of sequence data and 117 million unique TCR beta sequences obtained from around 190 million T cells. Roughly 300 gigabases of sequencing data and roughly 81 million unique TCR sequences made up an early release that covered several hundred HLA-typed donors. Of the roughly 430 genotyped donors, about 84% fell in the genetic ancestry cluster associated with self-reported Caucasian donors. The aim of the study was to test whether cataloging public T cell receptors could identify signatures of past pathogen exposure. The T cell repertoires of some 700 subjects were profiled by immunosequencing and related to cytomegalovirus serostatus. Along with the roughly 670-subject first cohort, a separate validation cohort of over a hundred different subjects was used. To predict cytomegalovirus infection status, the study combined high-throughput TCR immunosequencing, statistical association of individual TCRs with disease status, and machine learning. To study patterns of TCR occurrence, a later analysis re-analyzed previously published TCR beta repertoires from around 700 donors and added high-resolution HLA genotyping. In the later analysis, no new phenotypic data were used to find candidate immune exposures; instead, reliance was placed on TCR beta sequences and their occurrence across donors. To decide whether each TCR beta V gene segment behaved as functional or pseudogenic, an earlier analysis of 587 of the donors relied on high-throughput TCR beta sequencing. Donor age, sex, ethnicity and CMV serostatus were compiled together with the repertoire data. A later genetic analysis used genome-wide SNP genotypes for about 65% of the 666 donors, treating that subset as a discovery cohort. Every discovery cohort repertoire had been produced on one sequencing platform. HLA typing covered class I and class II loci at four-digit resolution. The number of donors typed differed by locus, with about 629-630 for A, B, C, DRB1 and DQB1, 522 for DQA1, 600 to 610 for DPA1, and 472 for DPB1. A handful of DR-DQ haplotypes were handled as single units for association and clustering because linkage in the cohort was strong. Across about 370 genotyped donors of the cohort, an average of about 240,000 unique TCR beta nucleotide sequences per donor were sequenced, and roughly 20% of those sequences were non-productive. Broader findings and caveats from the paper: According to a later analysis, TCR association rates differed among HLA loci, with DRB1 alleles showing the most associated TCRs and HLA-C alleles showing the fewest. Assigning TCR associations to individual alleles was difficult when HLA alleles, especially DR and DQ, strongly co-occurred. Only TCR beta chains were sequenced in this cohort, and the absence of alpha or paired-chain data limited detectable features. The presence/absence analyses assumed that sequencing depth was roughly uniform across donors, and that assumption may not be true. The classifier was reported to diagnose cytomegalovirus status with high specificity and sensitivity in both the original cohort and the validation cohort. At a false discovery rate of 0.05, a later analysis linked 16,951 TCR beta sequences to specific HLA alleles. Because HLA typing was unavailable for some donors at each locus, only the typed subset was used in association tests. A cluster of highly shared sequence variants was judged likely to be a technical artifact of the sequencing pipeline. A further reported finding was that TCR beta sequences accurately predicted the HLA-A and HLA-B alleles for most subjects in the first cohort. In a later analysis, HLA-associated TCR beta chains showed more clonal expansion and lower generation probabilities than non-associated chains that were equally common. In an earlier analysis of 587 of the donors, most TCR beta V segments were observed in productive rearrangements about 90% or about 30% of the time, broadly matching IMGT annotations. According to a later analysis, most CMV-associated TCR beta chains appeared to be HLA-restricted, and the HLA associations seemed to be driven largely by CMV exposure. A later genetic analysis associated a missense DCLRE1C variant with V-gene and J-gene trimming of TCR beta chains, and an independent cohort replicated the association. Most TCR sequences were seen in very few donors, while some public TCRs were found in many individuals. A total of fewer than 200 TCR beta chains were listed by the study as associated with cytomegalovirus. For the cohort, immune exposure information was limited to CMV serostatus. In a later analysis, several top co-occurrence clusters were reported to appear linked to parvovirus B19, influenza, CMV and Epstein-Barr virus. In a later genetic analysis, fewer N-insertions in productive TCRs were reported among donors in an Asian-associated ancestry cluster than the approximately 710-donor mean. The authors suggested that the approach could potentially be generalized to other disease states and immunological phenotypes. Three of the identified cytomegalovirus-associated TCR beta chains were confirmed in vitro to be specific for cytomegalovirus antigens. The earlier analysis of a few hundred of the donors excluded some 15 rarely observed V segments, including chromosome 9 orphons, because counts were too low. Linkage disequilibrium might explain the correlated functional status among segregating V segments, but an unknown experimental factor could not be excluded.

The cohort consisted of 650 to 700 healthy bone marrow donors. Cohort members were all nominally healthy when sampled, although unrecorded immune exposures were likely present. The donor tested CMV seropositive, placing the donor among the 250 to 350 seropositive members of the cohort. Each donor provided a peripheral blood sample, and peripheral blood mononuclear cells were used for TCR beta sequencing. Genomic DNA extraction from the blood cell samples was performed with the Qiagen DNeasy Blood Extraction Kit. Library construction relied on the immunoSEQ multiplex PCR assay. For the multiplex PCR, a mixture combining 60 forward primers for TCR Vbeta segments and 13 reverse primers for TCR Jbeta segments was used. The CDR3 region of rearranged TCR beta genes was amplified from genomic DNA with a multiplex PCR assay. The Illumina HiSeq System was used to sequence the amplified TCR beta libraries as 87-base-pair reads. In the original analysis: In a later analysis, tens of millions of unique TCR beta chains were counted across the roughly 610 repertoires, and around 10 million of these chains were shared by at least two donors. Raw reads were error-corrected and collapsed into unique sequences with a nearest-neighbor algorithm that merged closely related sequences to remove PCR and sequencing errors. To assign V, D and J gene segments, CDR3 sequences were aligned to IMGT reference sequences. Each retained sequence needed at least a six-nucleotide match to both a V gene segment and a J gene segment. A rearrangement counted as productive if the CDR3 had no stop codons and remained in frame with V and J, and every other rearrangement counted as non-productive. Following IMGT convention, CDR3 was defined as the stretch from the second conserved V-encoded cysteine to the conserved J-encoded phenylalanine. The earlier analysis of 587 of the donors excluded sequences that lacked an unambiguous match to a single V gene segment. An earlier analysis of 550 to 650 of the donors classified V segments as functional when productive rearrangements were above 56.7% and as segregating when the standard deviation between donors was above 5%. To diagnose cytomegalovirus status from the catalog of TCR beta chain sequences, a statistical classification framework was built. In a later analysis, V and J genes were assigned by comparing TCR nucleotide sequences against IMGT/GENE-DB human TR gene sequences. The TCRdist pipeline was used in a later analysis to assign CDR3 sequences and most-parsimonious VDJ recombination scenarios. In a later analysis, every TCR beta chain was defined by the combination of its CDR3 amino acid sequence and its V-gene family, and reads without a unique V-gene family were dropped. As a way to deal with suspected cross-contamination and a sequencing artifact, a later analysis dropped 450 to 700 nucleotide sequences that were highly shared and had low generation probability. For each public chain, a later analysis derived a clonal expansion index from normalized ranks of inferred template counts within each repertoire. In a later analysis, generation probabilities were computed with a VDJ recombination model fitted to out-of-frame rearrangements, and the resulting probabilities were checked against IGoR. A later analysis scored TCR-TCR, TCR-HLA and TCR-CMV co-occurrence with hypergeometric tests, applying a repertoire-size bias correction to TCR pairs. False discovery rates were estimated in a later analysis by permuting HLA or CMV assignments 20 times. In a later analysis, co-occurring TCRs were grouped using DBSCAN, with TCRdist sequence similarity added in when clustering inside HLA-allele-positive subsets. Repertoires with fewer than 30,000 or more than 120,000 public chains were left out of co-occurrence clustering, as were about 5 repertoires with anomalous nucleotide sharing. Not all clones reach the TCRdb copy of this immuneACCESS table, which keeps in-frame sequences only. Checked studies attribute under half of the gap to unresolved V genes and leave the rest unexplained. V and J calls plus clone size are reproduced from that table; the DNA served to infer D and trimming. The sample profile shows roughly 160,000 clones; approximately 80% of them were found once. The ten largest clones add up to less than 2.5% of the sample.

With respect to this clone: What this receptor recognizes is not known. No base qualities exist here, and no much larger clone lies one base off it.

The sequence came from a man in his fifties in good health and CMV-seropositive. Sample: PBMCs.

Here is the DNA: TGTGCCAGCACCCTAGGGGGGGCCAACACCGGGGAGCTGTTTTTT. This codes for CASTLGGANTGELFF. This chain is built from TRBV7-3 and TRBJ2-2, with TRBD2 as a weak D call on 7 bases. Trimming removed 7 bases from V and 2 bases from J, leaving 14 bases between the germline ends. The CDR3, from cysteine to phenylalanine, totals 15 residues. Only CDR3 DNA remains: 45 bases, in frame from the first base. Reading the germline V gene gives CDR1 SGHTA and CDR2 FQGTGA.